This TCR beta chain is from a study of CD8+ T cells in alopecia areata. Study-level results: Whereas mice showed it more clearly, TCR sharing across patients was murkier, possibly because of HLA. Sequence data from scalp samples additionally include resident alphabeta T cells of normal skin. Affected scalp, especially in alopecia totalis/universalis, had a higher clonality than normal scalp did.

Turning to this clone: Antigen specificity is unknown.

Germline values: CDR1 SQVTM, CDR2 ANQGSEA. This CDR3 comprises 15 residues. Deletions cut 3 bases from V and 5 bases from J, with 17 bases between. The researchers isolated CD4+ and CD8+ T cells from PBMCs by sorting. RNA was extracted and reverse transcribed into cDNA as the sequencing template. Method: immunoSEQ multiplex PCR; TCRdb's copy keeps in-frame clones and lacks some. The table includes around 140,000 clones, roughly 50% detected once. This receptor was identified in a human donor with alopecia areata. Sequenced input: CD4+ T cells sorted from blood. The genes are TRBV29-1 and TRBJ2-1, with D tentatively TRBD1 or TRBD2 (5 bases each). CDR3 in amino acids: CSVDSRDLIHNEQFF. The CDR3 DNA reads as TGCAGCGTTGACAGCCGGGACCTCATCCACAATGAGCAGTTCTTC.